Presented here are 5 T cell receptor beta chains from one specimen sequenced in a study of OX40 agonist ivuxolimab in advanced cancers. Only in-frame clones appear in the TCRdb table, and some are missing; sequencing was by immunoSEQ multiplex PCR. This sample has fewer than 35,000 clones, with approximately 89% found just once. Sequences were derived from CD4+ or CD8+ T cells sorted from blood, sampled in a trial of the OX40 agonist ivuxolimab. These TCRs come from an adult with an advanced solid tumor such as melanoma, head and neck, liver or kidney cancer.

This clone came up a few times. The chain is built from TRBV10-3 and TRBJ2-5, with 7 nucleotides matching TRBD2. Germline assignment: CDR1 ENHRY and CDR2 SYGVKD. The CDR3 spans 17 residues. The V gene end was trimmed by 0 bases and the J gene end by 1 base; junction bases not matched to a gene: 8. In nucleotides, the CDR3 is TGTGCCATCAGTGAGTCGATCCAGGCTAGCGGCCAAGAGACCCAGTACTTC. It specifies CAISESIQASGQETQYF.

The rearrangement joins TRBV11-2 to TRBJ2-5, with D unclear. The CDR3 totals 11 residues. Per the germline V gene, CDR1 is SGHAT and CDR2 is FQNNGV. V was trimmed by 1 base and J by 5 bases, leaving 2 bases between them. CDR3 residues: CASSLGETQYF. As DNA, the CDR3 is TGTGCCAGCAGCTTAGGCGAGACCCAGTACTTC.

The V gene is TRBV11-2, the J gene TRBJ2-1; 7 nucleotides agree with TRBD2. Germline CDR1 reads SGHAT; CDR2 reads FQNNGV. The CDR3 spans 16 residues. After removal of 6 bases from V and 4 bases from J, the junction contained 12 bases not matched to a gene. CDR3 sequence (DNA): TGTGCCAGCAGTTCGGGAAGCGGGAATCGGTACAATGAGCAGTTCTTC. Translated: CASSSGSGNRYNEQFF.

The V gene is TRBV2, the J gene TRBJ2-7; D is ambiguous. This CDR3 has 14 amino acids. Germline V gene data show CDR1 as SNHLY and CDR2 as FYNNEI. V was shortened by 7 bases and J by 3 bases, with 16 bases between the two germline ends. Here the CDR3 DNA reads TGTGCCAGCAAGGCCTATCCGGGTGACTACGAGCAGTACTTC. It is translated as CASKAYPGDYEQYF.

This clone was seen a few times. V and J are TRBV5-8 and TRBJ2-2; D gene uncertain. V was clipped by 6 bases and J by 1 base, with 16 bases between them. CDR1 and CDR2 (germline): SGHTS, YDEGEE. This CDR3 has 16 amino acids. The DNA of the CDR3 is TGTGCCAGCACACCCGTAGGCTACGTGAACACCGGGGAGCTGTTTTTT. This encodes CASTPVGYVNTGELFF.